The present TCR beta chain was sequenced within a study of cytomegalovirus exposure and HLA in healthy donors. The PCR used 60 Vbeta and 13 Jbeta primers. Sequencing was performed with immunoSEQ multiplex PCR; in TCRdb, only in-frame clones are kept and a portion is missing. The sample includes about 31,000 clones, around two thirds of them seen just once. Study-wide results and caveats: About 87% or about 30% of the time was how often most TCR beta V segments were productive, according to an earlier analysis.

Concerning this clone: Its antigen remains unidentified.

Trimming shortened V by 0 bases and J by 4 bases, and 6 bases separated the two germline ends. This CDR3 has 13 residues. CDR1 GTSNPN and CDR2 SVGIG come from the germline V gene (reference sequence). Healthy bone marrow donors supplied every sample. The TCR comes from a man in his forties or fifties in good health and CMV-seropositive. Material: PBMCs. J is TRBJ2-2 and V is TRBV30; the D is unclear. This CDR3 reads CAWSVQSTGELFF. As DNA, the CDR3 is TGTGCCTGGAGTGTACAGAGCACCGGGGAGCTGTTTTTT.